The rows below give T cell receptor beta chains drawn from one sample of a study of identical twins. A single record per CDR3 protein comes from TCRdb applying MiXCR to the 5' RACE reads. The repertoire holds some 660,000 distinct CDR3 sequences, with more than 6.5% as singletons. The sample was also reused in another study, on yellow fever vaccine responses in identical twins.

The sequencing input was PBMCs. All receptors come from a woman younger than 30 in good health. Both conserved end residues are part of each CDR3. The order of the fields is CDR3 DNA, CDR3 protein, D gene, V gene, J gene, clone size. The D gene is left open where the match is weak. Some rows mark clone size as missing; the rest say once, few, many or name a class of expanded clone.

TGTGCCAGCAGCCCGGGGACAGCGGAGATCCACTTT	CASSPGTAEIHF	TRBD1	TRBV27	TRBJ1-6	few
TGTGCCAGCAGTTCGAGACTAGCGGGGGCCCTTCGTGAGACCCAGTACTTC	CASSSRLAGALRETQYF	TRBD2	TRBV28	TRBJ2-5	many
TGTGCCAGCAGTTTTAGCGGGAGGGCCCCCGGGGAGCTGTTTTTT	CASSFSGRAPGELFF	TRBD2	TRBV7-2	TRBJ2-2	.
TGTGCCAGCAGTGACAGGGGGCCGGGGGACTACAATGAGCAGTTCTTC	CASSDRGPGDYNEQFF	TRBD1	TRBV2	TRBJ2-1	many
TGTGCCAGCAGCTTAAAAGGGCTGGGACTAGGGGCCACAGATACGCAGTATTTT	CASSLKGLGLGATDTQYF	TRBD2	TRBV7-3	TRBJ2-3	few
TGCAGTGCTAGAGTATCCGGGGGAAATGAAAAACTTTTTTTT	CSARVSGGNEKLFF	.	TRBV20-1	TRBJ1-4	few
TGTGCCACCAGCAGAGATCCCGGGCCCTACGAGCAGTACTTC	CATSRDPGPYEQYF	.	TRBV15	TRBJ2-7	few
TGTGCCAGTACCAATGGGGACGAGCAGTACTTC	CASTNGDEQYF	.	TRBV19	TRBJ2-7	.
TGTGCCAGCAGCCAATGGCCGTTGAACACTGAAGCTTTCTTT	CASSQWPLNTEAFF	.	TRBV16	TRBJ1-1	many
TGTGCCAGCAGCTCCGGGACAGGGCTCACCGGGGAGCTGTTTTTT	CASSSGTGLTGELFF	TRBD1	TRBV7-9	TRBJ2-2	many
TGCAGTGGGACGGGACCCCCCAAAAACATTCAGTACTTC	CSGTGPPKNIQYF	.	TRBV20-1	TRBJ2-4	few
TGCGCCAGCAGCCCCGGACTAGAGCAAGAGACCCAGTACTTC	CASSPGLEQETQYF	TRBD2	TRBV5-1	TRBJ2-5	many
TGCGCCAGCAGCCCCGGGACAGGGCCGGGTGAGCAGTACTTC	CASSPGTGPGEQYF	TRBD1	TRBV5-1	TRBJ2-7	.
TGTGCCAGCAGCTTTTTCGGGAGTGGGGGCTACAATGAGCAGTTCTTC	CASSFFGSGGYNEQFF	.	TRBV7-2	TRBJ2-1	few
TGCAGTGCTAGAGATCAAGGCGGGGGGGCCGGGGAGCTGTTTTTT	CSARDQGGGAGELFF	TRBD2	TRBV20-1	TRBJ2-2	many
TGTGCCAGCAGCCCCCCCCGGGACAGGGACGCCTACGAGCAGTACTTC	CASSPPRDRDAYEQYF	.	TRBV21-1	TRBJ2-7	few